This T cell receptor (beta chain) was captured by sequencing in a study of blood T cell repertoires in COVID-19. Study background: The United States, Italy and Spain were the sources of the acute and convalescent COVID-19 samples.

Enrollment of patients from Seattle took place during active infection, with longitudinal follow-up. The authors' processing: Reference gene primer amplification in the assay estimated nucleated cell counts. Data came from immunoSEQ multiplex PCR; TCRdb stores just in-frame clones and leaves some out. Clonal size and the V and J genes are those of that table, whereas D and trimming came from the DNA. The profile shows under 400,000 clones, under 90% of them singletons. The CDR3 is made up of 14 amino acids. The germline V gene has CDR1 MNHNY and CDR2 SVGAGI (reference sequence). The trim removed 9 bases at V and 1 base at J, leaving 5 bases unmatched.

V gene TRBV6-6 combines with J gene TRBJ1-2; 10 nucleotides align to TRBD1. The TCR sequence derives from a woman aged 25 to 39 with COVID-19, enrolled during active disease. Specimen: peripheral blood. CDR3 amino acids: CASSTGGFNYGYTF. The CDR3 bases are TGTGCCAGTTCGACAGGGGGCTTTAACTATGGCTACACCTTC.